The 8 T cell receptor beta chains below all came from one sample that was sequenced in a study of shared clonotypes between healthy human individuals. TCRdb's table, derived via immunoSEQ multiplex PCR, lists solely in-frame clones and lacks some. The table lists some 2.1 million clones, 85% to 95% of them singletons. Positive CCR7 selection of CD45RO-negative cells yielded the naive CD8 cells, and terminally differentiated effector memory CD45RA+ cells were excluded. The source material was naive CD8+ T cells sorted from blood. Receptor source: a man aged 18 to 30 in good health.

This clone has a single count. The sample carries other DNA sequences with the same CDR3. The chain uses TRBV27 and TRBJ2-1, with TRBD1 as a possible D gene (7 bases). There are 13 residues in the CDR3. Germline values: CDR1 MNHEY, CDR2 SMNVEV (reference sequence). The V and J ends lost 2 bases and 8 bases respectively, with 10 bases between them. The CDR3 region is CASSLARGDEQFF. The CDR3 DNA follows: TGTGCCAGCAGTTTAGCCAGGGGGGATGAGCAGTTCTTC.

CDR3 amino acids: CASSEGSDSYEQYF. DNA for the CDR3: TGTGCCAGCAGTGAAGGGTCAGATTCCTACGAGCAGTACTTC. The genes are TRBV2 and TRBJ2-7; D call uncertain. Trimming took 1 base from V and 1 from J, leaving 8 bases between them. CDR1 and CDR2 (germline): SNHLY, FYNNEI. CDR3 length: 14 residues. The full variable domain, its missing parts supplied by reference TRBV2 and TRBJ2-7, is EPEVTQTPSHQVTQMGQEVILRCVPISNHLYFYWYRQILGQKVEFLVSFYNNEISEKSEIFDDQFSVERPDGSNFTLKIRSTKLEDSAMYFCASSEGSDSYEQYFGPGTRLTVT.

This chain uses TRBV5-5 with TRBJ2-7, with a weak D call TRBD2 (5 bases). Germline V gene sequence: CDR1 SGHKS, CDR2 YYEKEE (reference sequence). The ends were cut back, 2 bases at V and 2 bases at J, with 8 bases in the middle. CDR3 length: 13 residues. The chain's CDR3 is CASSFGVPYEQYF. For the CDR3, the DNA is TGTGCCAGCAGCTTCGGGGTACCCTACGAGCAGTACTTC.

In DNA, the CDR3 is TGTGCCAGCATGCGGGAGCGGGGTCTTGAGCAGTTCTTC. Translated: CASMRERGLEQFF. J is TRBJ2-1 and V is TRBV7-9; TRBD2 matches at 7 bases. Per germline, CDR1 SEHNR and CDR2 FQNEAQ (reference sequence). The CDR3 contains 13 residues. Losses at the gene ends were 7 bases for V and 9 bases for J; bases not matched to a gene: 9.

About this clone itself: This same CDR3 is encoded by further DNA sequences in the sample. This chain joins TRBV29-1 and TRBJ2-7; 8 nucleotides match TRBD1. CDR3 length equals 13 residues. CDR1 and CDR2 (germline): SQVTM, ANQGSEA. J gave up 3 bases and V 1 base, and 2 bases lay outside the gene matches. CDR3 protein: CSVEVDRDYEQYF. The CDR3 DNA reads TGCAGCGTTGAAGTGGACAGGGACTACGAGCAGTACTTC.

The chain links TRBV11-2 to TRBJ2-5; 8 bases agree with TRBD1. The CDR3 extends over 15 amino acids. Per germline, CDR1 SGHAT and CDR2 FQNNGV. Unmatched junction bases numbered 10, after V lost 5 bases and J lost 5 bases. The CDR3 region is CASSPRTGLDETQYF. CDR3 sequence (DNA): TGTGCCAGCAGCCCCCGGACAGGGCTGGATGAGACCCAGTACTTC.

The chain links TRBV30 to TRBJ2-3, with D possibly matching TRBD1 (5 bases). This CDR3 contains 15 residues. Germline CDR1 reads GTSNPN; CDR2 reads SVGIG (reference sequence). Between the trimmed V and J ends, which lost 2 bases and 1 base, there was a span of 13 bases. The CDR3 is CAWSWLTAGTDTQYF. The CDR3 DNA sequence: TGTGCCTGGAGTTGGCTGACAGCAGGCACAGATACGCAGTATTTT.

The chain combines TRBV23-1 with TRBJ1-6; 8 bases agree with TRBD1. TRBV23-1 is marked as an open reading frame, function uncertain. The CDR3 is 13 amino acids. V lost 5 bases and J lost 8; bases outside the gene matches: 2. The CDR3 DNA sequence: TGCGCCAGCAGTACAGGGGGATATTCACCCCTCCACTTT. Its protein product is CASSTGGYSPLHF.